This TCR beta chain came from a study of T cells after somatic rescue of genetic block. Germline V gene data show CDR1 as GTSNPN and CDR2 as SVGIG (reference sequence). This CDR3 region has 12 residues. Trimming took off 3 bases at V and 7 bases at J, with 12 bases between the two ends. The table came from immunoSEQ multiplex PCR; TCRdb's copy has only in-frame clones and leaves some out. The data show 55,000 to 75,000 clones, 85% to 95% seen once. The receptor was derived from a man in his forties. Sequencing used peripheral blood mononuclear cells (PBMCs). The gene calls are TRBV30 and TRBJ1-2; D unresolved. The CDR3 here is CAWSAGVSGYTF. DNA of the CDR3: TGTGCCTGGAGCGCCGGTGTCAGTGGCTACACCTTC. Variable domain in full (rest from reference TRBV30 and TRBJ1-2): SQTIHQWPATLVQPVGSPLSLECTVEGTSNPNLYWYRQAAGRGLQLLFYSVGIGQISSEVPQNLSASRPQDRQFILSSKKLLLSDSGFYLCAWSAGVSGYTFGSGTRLTVV.